Below, one T cell receptor beta chain is given with its context. This sample is drawn from a study of T cell responses to AZD1222 COVID-19 vaccine. The data were produced by immunoSEQ multiplex PCR, yet TCRdb's version contains in-frame clones alone and is incomplete. The table shows 100,000 to 150,000 clones, with under 90% occurring only once. This CDR3 is built from 13 residues. Looked up from germline, CDR1 is GTSNPN and CDR2 is SVGIG (reference sequence). V dropped 3 bases and J dropped 5 bases, with 14 bases sitting between them. This TCR derives from an adult in good health. The J gene is TRBJ2-7, the V gene TRBV30; D is perhaps TRBD2 (6 bases). Sequences were derived from peripheral blood, sampled on day 0 of AZD1222 vaccination. The CDR3 DNA sequence: TGTGCCTGGAGCCCAGGGACTGTACACGAGCAGTACTTC. Amino acids: CAWSPGTVHEQYF.